The rows below give T cell receptor beta chains drawn from one sample of a study of T cell changes during pregnancy in multiple sclerosis. TCRdb's table, derived via immunoSEQ multiplex PCR, lists solely in-frame clones and lacks some. The table shows tens of thousands of clones, with about 90% occurring only once. The sample here was CD4+ T cells from peripheral blood mononuclear cells, taken before pregnancy. The source is a female donor with multiple sclerosis, enrolled in a pregnancy study. The CDR3 runs from the conserved cysteine through the conserved F or W. The order of the fields is J gene, V gene, clone size, D gene, CDR3 protein, CDR3 DNA. The D gene is left open where the match is weak. Rows give clone size only sometimes, using once, few, many, or a class for an expanded clone.

j_gene: TRBJ1-1
v_gene: TRBV29-1
abundance: -
d_gene: -
CDR3aa: CSVLPRRVHSANTEAFF
CDR3nt: TGCAGCGTCCTCCCTAGGCGGGTTCACTCGGCGAACACTGAAGCTTTCTTT

j_gene: TRBJ2-7
v_gene: TRBV7-2
abundance: -
d_gene: TRBD2
CDR3aa: CASSLGGGGAIYEQYF
CDR3nt: TGTGCCAGCAGCTTAGGAGGCGGGGGGGCCATTTACGAGCAGTACTTC

j_gene: TRBJ1-2
v_gene: TRBV4-1
abundance: once
d_gene: -
CDR3aa: CASSRDSYTYGYTF
CDR3nt: TGCGCCAGCAGCCGTGACAGTTATACCTATGGCTACACCTTC

j_gene: TRBJ2-5
v_gene: TRBV29-1
abundance: -
d_gene: -
CDR3aa: CSVVSGDRTQYF
CDR3nt: TGCAGCGTTGTTTCCGGTGATCGGACCCAGTACTTC

j_gene: TRBJ2-5
v_gene: TRBV2
abundance: -
d_gene: TRBD2
CDR3aa: CASSGVDSGGKETQYF
CDR3nt: TGTGCCAGCAGTGGGGTTGACAGCGGGGGGAAAGAGACCCAGTACTTC

j_gene: TRBJ1-2
v_gene: TRBV5-5
abundance: -
d_gene: TRBD1
CDR3aa: CASSWGQGDWGYTF
CDR3nt: TGTGCCAGCAGCTGGGGACAGGGTGATTGGGGCTACACCTTC

j_gene: TRBJ2-5
v_gene: TRBV7-7
abundance: -
d_gene: TRBD1
CDR3aa: CASSWDSGQTQYF
CDR3nt: TGTGCTAGCAGCTGGGACAGTGGACAGACCCAGTACTTC

j_gene: TRBJ1-1
v_gene: TRBV19
abundance: -
d_gene: -
CDR3aa: CASRQGTNTEAFF
CDR3nt: TGTGCCAGTCGGCAGGGGACAAACACTGAAGCTTTCTTT

j_gene: TRBJ2-5
v_gene: TRBV11-2
abundance: -
d_gene: -
CDR3aa: CASSLGGQRGPRIKTQYF
CDR3nt: TGTGCCAGCAGCTTAGGGGGGCAGCGGGGACCCCGGATTAAGACCCAGTACTTC

j_gene: TRBJ2-5
v_gene: TRBV6-1
abundance: -
d_gene: TRBD2
CDR3aa: CASSSSGGAETQYF
CDR3nt: TGTGCCAGCAGTTCTAGCGGGGGGGCCGAGACCCAGTACTTC

j_gene: TRBJ2-7
v_gene: TRBV6-1
abundance: -
d_gene: TRBD2
CDR3aa: CASRLAGSSGEQYF
CDR3nt: TGTGCCAGCAGGCTAGCGGGGTCTTCAGGAGAGCAGTACTTC

j_gene: TRBJ2-3
v_gene: TRBV7-3
abundance: -
d_gene: -
CDR3aa: CASSLRGGFTDTQYF
CDR3nt: TGTGCCAGCAGCTTAAGGGGGGGCTTTACAGATACGCAGTATTTT

j_gene: TRBJ1-2
v_gene: TRBV2
abundance: -
d_gene: -
CDR3aa: CAGLGRPTDGYTF
CDR3nt: TGTGCCGGACTCGGCAGGCCCACTGATGGCTACACCTTC

j_gene: TRBJ2-4
v_gene: TRBV2
abundance: -
d_gene: -
CDR3aa: CASTGGAAKNIQYF
CDR3nt: TGTGCCAGCACAGGTGGGGCAGCCAAAAACATTCAGTACTTC

j_gene: TRBJ1-4
v_gene: TRBV6-5
abundance: -
d_gene: -
CDR3aa: CASSTLQDNEKLFF
CDR3nt: TGTGCCAGCAGTACCCTCCAGGATAATGAAAAACTGTTTTTT

j_gene: TRBJ2-5
v_gene: TRBV2
abundance: -
d_gene: -
CDR3aa: CASRARMSTETQYF
CDR3nt: TGTGCCAGCAGGGCCAGGATGTCTACGGAGACCCAGTACTTC

j_gene: TRBJ1-6
v_gene: TRBV7-2
abundance: -
d_gene: -
CDR3aa: CASSSEASPLHF
CDR3nt: TGTGCCAGCAGCTCAGAGGCTTCACCCCTCCACTTT

j_gene: TRBJ1-2
v_gene: TRBV6-5
abundance: -
d_gene: TRBD1
CDR3aa: CASSYTTGTGGGYTF
CDR3nt: TGTGCCAGCAGTTACACCACCGGGACAGGGGGGGGCTACACCTTC

j_gene: TRBJ2-1
v_gene: TRBV6-5
abundance: -
d_gene: TRBD2
CDR3aa: CASSYGGGINEQFF
CDR3nt: TGTGCCAGCAGTTACGGCGGGGGGATCAATGAGCAGTTCTTC

j_gene: TRBJ1-1
v_gene: TRBV7-9
abundance: -
d_gene: -
CDR3aa: CASSLETRRRTEAFF
CDR3nt: TGTGCCAGCAGCTTAGAAACAAGGAGGCGGACTGAAGCTTTCTTT

j_gene: TRBJ2-1
v_gene: TRBV6-6
abundance: -
d_gene: TRBD2
CDR3aa: CASSAGTSGGRSEQFF
CDR3nt: TGTGCCAGCAGTGCCGGGACTAGCGGGGGGAGGAGTGAGCAGTTCTTC

j_gene: TRBJ2-3
v_gene: TRBV30
abundance: -
d_gene: TRBD1
CDR3aa: CAWSEPGQGPDTQYF
CDR3nt: TGTGCCTGGAGTGAGCCGGGACAGGGGCCAGATACGCAGTATTTT

j_gene: TRBJ1-6
v_gene: TRBV18
abundance: -
d_gene: TRBD1
CDR3aa: CASSLQQQGPYSPLHF
CDR3nt: TGTGCCAGCTCACTCCAACAACAGGGGCCATATTCACCCCTCCACTTT

j_gene: TRBJ2-3
v_gene: TRBV10-2
abundance: -
d_gene: TRBD2
CDR3aa: CASKRLPGLAGASTDTQYF
CDR3nt: TGCGCCAGCAAGCGGCTCCCGGGACTAGCGGGGGCTAGCACAGATACGCAGTATTTT

j_gene: TRBJ1-3
v_gene: TRBV6-6
abundance: -
d_gene: -
CDR3aa: CAGRRTEGNTIYF
CDR3nt: TGTGCCGGGAGACGGACAGAAGGAAACACCATATATTTT

j_gene: TRBJ1-1
v_gene: TRBV2
abundance: -
d_gene: TRBD1
CDR3aa: CATGTGGPEAFF
CDR3nt: TGTGCCACCGGGACAGGGGGCCCTGAAGCTTTCTTT

j_gene: TRBJ2-5
v_gene: TRBV6-5
abundance: -
d_gene: -
CDR3aa: CASSYYMGANQETQYF
CDR3nt: TGTGCCAGCAGTTACTACATGGGAGCAAACCAAGAGACCCAGTACTTC

j_gene: TRBJ2-3
v_gene: TRBV9
abundance: -
d_gene: -
CDR3aa: CASSVGGGSTDTQYF
CDR3nt: TGTGCCAGCAGCGTAGGAGGCGGGAGCACAGATACGCAGTATTTT

j_gene: TRBJ2-7
v_gene: TRBV5-4
abundance: once
d_gene: TRBD1
CDR3aa: CASSRTGTGTYEQYF
CDR3nt: TGTGCCAGCAGCCGAACCGGGACAGGTACCTACGAGCAGTACTTC